Listed here are 24 T cell receptor beta chains from one sample, sequenced in a study of CD8+ T cells in alopecia areata. Treatment specified: oral pan-JAK inhibitor, 5-10 mg twice daily. The sequencing template was cDNA reverse transcribed from extracted RNA. Libraries were prepared by immunoSEQ multiplex PCR; TCRdb keeps only in-frame clonotypes and omits some of them. The sample shows under 350,000 clones, roughly 64% of them seen only once. Specimen: CD4+ T cells sorted from blood, collected at week 24, from a patient treated with tofacitinib. The receptor source for this set is a human donor with alopecia areata.

The rearrangement links TRBV7-2 to TRBJ2-7; tentatively, D is TRBD1 or TRBD2 (5 bases each). Trimming removed 1 base from V and 5 bases from J, with 18 bases in between. The CDR3 is 16 residues long. Germline assignment: CDR1 SGHTA and CDR2 FQGNSA. In nucleotides, the CDR3 is TGTGCCAGCAGCTTAGGTAGGGGACCGCCGGTCCACGAGCAGTACTTC. It specifies CASSLGRGPPVHEQYF. Looking up the rest from reference TRBV7-2 and TRBJ2-7 gives the full variable domain: GAGVSQSPSNKVTEKGKDVELRCDPISGHTALYWYRQSLGQGLEFLIYFQGNSAPDKSGLPSDRFSAERTGGSVSTLTIQRTQQEDSAVYLCASSLGRGPPVHEQYFGPGTRLTVT.

V gene TRBV2 combines with J gene TRBJ1-1; D remains unclear. Trimming stripped 6 bases from V and 9 bases from J, with 11 bases between. The CDR3 runs 11 residues. Germline values: CDR1 SNHLY, CDR2 FYNNEI. This CDR3 is CASSANSKAFF. The CDR3 nucleotides read TGTGCCAGCAGCGCCAACTCAAAAGCTTTCTTT.

The V gene is TRBV7-2, the J gene TRBJ1-5, with D perhaps TRBD1 (5 bases). The V end was cut by 3 bases, the J end by 4 bases, with 7 bases between. CDR1 is SGHTA and CDR2 is FQGNSA in the germline V gene. The CDR3 has 13 amino acids. CDR3 sequence (DNA): TGTGCCAGCAGCTTGGGACCTAATCAGCCCCAGCATTTT. Its protein product is CASSLGPNQPQHF. The variable domain in full, with the rest retrieved from reference TRBV7-2 and TRBJ1-5, is GAGVSQSPSNKVTEKGKDVELRCDPISGHTALYWYRQSLGQGLEFLIYFQGNSAPDKSGLPSDRFSAERTGGSVSTLTIQRTQQEDSAVYLCASSLGPNQPQHFGDGTRLSIL.

This rearrangement joins TRBV5-1 to TRBJ2-7; perhaps TRBD1 as D (5 bases). There are 14 residues in the CDR3. V was clipped by 0 bases and J by 2 bases, with 9 bases between them. Germline V gene data show CDR1 as SGHRS and CDR2 as YFSETQ. Here the CDR3 DNA reads TGCGCCAGCAGCTTGGCAGGACACCCCTACGAGCAGTACTTC. The encoded protein is CASSLAGHPYEQYF.

The chain couples TRBV19 to TRBJ1-5; the D is unclear. Germline CDR1 is LNHDA and CDR2 is SQIVND (reference sequence). V shed 5 bases and J shed 9 bases, with 14 bases lying between them. This CDR3 region has 13 residues. The CDR3 region is CASSAKRNGPQHF. The CDR3 nucleotides read TGTGCCAGTAGTGCTAAGCGGAACGGGCCCCAGCATTTT.

The chain recombines TRBV30 with TRBJ2-7; D gene uncertain. The ends were cut back, 3 bases at V and 0 bases at J, with 15 bases in the middle. The CDR3 has 15 residues. Germline loops: CDR1 GTSNPN, CDR2 SVGIG (reference sequence). CDR3 nucleotides: TGTGCCTGGAGCCCGGACCCCTTGGGCTCCTACGAGCAGTACTTC. Translated: CAWSPDPLGSYEQYF. The full variable domain, in which reference TRBV30 and TRBJ2-7 provide the parts outside the CDR3, is SQTIHQWPATLVQPVGSPLSLECTVEGTSNPNLYWYRQAAGRGLQLLFYSVGIGQISSEVPQNLSASRPQDRQFILSSKKLLLSDSGFYLCAWSPDPLGSYEQYFGPGTRLTVT.

The chain couples TRBV9 to TRBJ2-1; 8 positions match TRBD2. Per the germline V gene, CDR1 is SGDLS and CDR2 is YYNGEE. The junction had 5 bases not matched to a gene; V was cut back by 0 bases and J by 12 bases. This CDR3 is 13 amino acids long. CDR3 bases: TGTGCCAGCAGCGTAGTGGAGCGGGGGCCGCAGTTCTTC. Translation: CASSVVERGPQFF.

The chain has TRBV28 and TRBJ2-7; perhaps TRBD2 as D (7 bases). The V gene's germline CDR1 is MDHEN and CDR2 SYDVKM. V was shortened by 2 bases and J by 5 bases, with 16 bases between the two germline ends. The CDR3 is 15 amino acids. CDR3 loop: CASSLNGGGVDEQYF. The CDR3 region has the DNA TGTGCCAGCAGTTTAAACGGAGGGGGGGTAGACGAGCAGTACTTC.

This chain connects TRBV30 to TRBJ1-6; D may be TRBD1 (6 bases). The ends were cut back, 6 bases at V and 7 bases at J, with 16 bases in the middle. Germline V gives CDR1 GTSNPN, CDR2 SVGIG (reference sequence). The CDR3 extends over 14 amino acids. The DNA for the CDR3 is TGTGCCTGCAAGGGACAAACAGCCAATTCACCCCTCCACTTT. Its translation is CACKGQTANSPLHF.

The V call is TRBV29-1, the J call TRBJ2-7; TRBD1 matches at 10 bases. J was trimmed by 7 bases and V by 4 bases; bases with no gene match: 7. The germline V gene encodes CDR1 SQVTM and CDR2 ANQGSEA. CDR3 length equals 13 residues. CDR3 nucleotide sequence: TGCAGCGTTGGACGACAGGGGGCGAGGGAGCAGTACTTC. Its protein is CSVGRQGAREQYF.

As regards this clone: An end of the junction does not agree with germline; a read error may underlie this. The V call is TRBV7-7, the J call TRBJ2-1; 8 bases fit TRBD2. There are 15 residues in the CDR3. Germline CDR1 is SSHAT and CDR2 is FNYEAQ (reference sequence). CDR3 region: CASSLDGGATDEQFF. The CDR3 DNA is TGTGCTAGCAGCTTAGACGGGGGGGCCACGGATGAGCAGTTCTTC.

The V gene is TRBV5-1, the J gene TRBJ2-7; 9 nucleotides agree with TRBD1. Per the germline V gene, CDR1 is SGHRS and CDR2 is YFSETQ. The CDR3 contains 15 residues. With V trimmed by 4 bases and J by 4 bases, 9 bases remained unmatched. DNA of the CDR3: TGCGCCAGCAGCCATGGGACAGGGAGACCTTACGAGCAGTACTTC. Translating it yields CASSHGTGRPYEQYF.

The gene calls are TRBV7-2 and TRBJ1-5; 9 bases fit TRBD1. The CDR3 runs to 15 residues. CDR1 SGHTA and CDR2 FQGNSA come from the germline V gene. The ends lost 6 bases at V and 4 bases at J; junction bases unmatched: 7. In DNA form, the CDR3 reads TGTGCCAGCAGGCCTGACAGGGGGAGTAATCAGCCCCAGCATTTT. Translated: CASRPDRGSNQPQHF.

This clone was found a few times. V gene TRBV4-1 combines with J gene TRBJ2-3; 9 bases agree with TRBD1. This CDR3 has 17 residues. CDR1 and CDR2 from the germline V gene are MGHRA and YSYEKL. The ends lost 2 bases at V and 2 bases at J; junction bases unmatched: 8. The CDR3 nucleotides read TGCGCCAGCAGCCAACCTACGACAGGGGGTCTCACAGATACGCAGTATTTT. Protein sequence: CASSQPTTGGLTDTQYF.

The V gene is TRBV12-5, the J gene TRBJ2-3, with D perhaps given as TRBD1 or TRBD2 (5 bases each). CDR3 length: 15 amino acids. Trimming left V 4 bases short and J 0 bases short, with 11 bases between. The germline V gene has CDR1 LGHNT and CDR2 FRNRAP. The CDR3 sequence: CASGYRGASTDTQYF. CDR3 in DNA: TGTGCTAGTGGTTATAGGGGAGCTAGCACAGATACGCAGTATTTT.

This chain uses TRBV2 with TRBJ1-1; D not certain. The germline gives CDR1 SNHLY, CDR2 FYNNEI. With 6 bases removed from V and 6 bases from J, the gap between germline ends came to 8 bases. This CDR3 comprises 11 residues. The CDR3 region is CASSRIAEAFF. The CDR3, as DNA: TGTGCCAGCAGCCGAATCGCTGAAGCTTTCTTT.

In this sample, this clone turned up a few times. The chain combines TRBV5-1 with TRBJ2-1; D not resolved. V was trimmed by 5 bases and J by 8 bases, leaving 14 bases between them. Germline CDR1 SGHRS, CDR2 YFSETQ. The CDR3 extends over 13 amino acids. The CDR3: CASRALPADEQFF. The CDR3 DNA is TGCGCCAGCAGGGCTCTCCCTGCGGATGAGCAGTTCTTC.

This clone was seen a few times. The gene calls are TRBV4-1 and TRBJ2-5; D gene uncertain. The CDR3 runs to 14 residues. Germline CDR1 reads MGHRA; CDR2 reads YSYEKL. V lost 4 bases, J lost 2 bases, and 11 bases lay in between. CDR3 in amino acids: CASSRLILQETQYF. The CDR3 DNA sequence: TGCGCCAGCAGCCGACTTATTCTTCAAGAGACCCAGTACTTC.

The rearrangement joins TRBV25-1 to TRBJ1-4, with a tentative D call TRBD1 (6 bases). The CDR3 spans 15 residues. V was trimmed by 4 bases and J by 7 bases, leaving 16 bases between them. In germline, CDR1 is MGHDK, CDR2 SYGVNS. The CDR3 nucleotides read TGTGCCAGCAGTGGCGTACAGGGTCTCGGTGAAAAACTGTTTTTT. The encoded protein is CASSGVQGLGEKLFF.

This clone was counted only a few times. The chain is built from TRBV4-1 and TRBJ2-6; D is unclear. Per the germline V gene, CDR1 is MGHRA and CDR2 is YSYEKL. CDR3 length: 17 residues. V was clipped by 4 bases and J by 0 bases, with 13 bases between them. In DNA, the CDR3 is TGCGCCAGCAGCCTCTCACATACGACCTCTGGGGCCAACGTCCTGACTTTC. This encodes CASSLSHTTSGANVLTF.

V gene TRBV6-5 combines with J gene TRBJ2-3, with 9 nucleotides matching TRBD1. The V segment lost 3 bases and the J segment 3 bases; nucleotides outside the gene matches: 4. Germline CDR1 reads MNHEY; CDR2 reads SVGAGI. The CDR3 length is 15 residues. This chain's CDR3 is CASSYRDRETDTQYF. DNA for the CDR3: TGTGCCAGCAGTTATCGGGACAGGGAAACAGATACGCAGTATTTT.

This chain links TRBV4-3 with TRBJ2-3; a weak D match, TRBD2 (5 bases). Trimming removed 0 bases at V and 3 bases at J, with 10 bases between. The length of the CDR3 is 15 residues. CDR1 and CDR2 from the germline V gene are LGHNA and YSLEER. The CDR3 DNA sequence: TGCGCCAGCAGCCAAGACGGGGTGGGGACAGATACGCAGTATTTT. Translation gives CASSQDGVGTDTQYF.

The table lists this clone with a few counts. This chain uses TRBV13 with TRBJ1-6; D might be TRBD1 (6 bases). Trimming left V 3 bases short and J 5 bases short, with 17 bases between. In germline, CDR1 is PRHDT, CDR2 FYEKMQ (reference sequence). This CDR3 has 17 amino acids. The CDR3 DNA follows: TGTGCCAGCAGCTTCTTCCGACAGGCGGCCAATAATTCACCCCTCCACTTT. Translated: CASSFFRQAANNSPLHF.

The chain has TRBV28 and TRBJ2-7; no firm D call. Germline V gives CDR1 MDHEN, CDR2 SYDVKM. Trimming took 2 bases from V and 4 from J, leaving 12 bases between them. The CDR3 extends over 14 amino acids. DNA for the CDR3: TGTGCCAGCAGTTTAGGTCTCGAATTTTACGAGCAGTACTTC. Residues: CASSLGLEFYEQYF.